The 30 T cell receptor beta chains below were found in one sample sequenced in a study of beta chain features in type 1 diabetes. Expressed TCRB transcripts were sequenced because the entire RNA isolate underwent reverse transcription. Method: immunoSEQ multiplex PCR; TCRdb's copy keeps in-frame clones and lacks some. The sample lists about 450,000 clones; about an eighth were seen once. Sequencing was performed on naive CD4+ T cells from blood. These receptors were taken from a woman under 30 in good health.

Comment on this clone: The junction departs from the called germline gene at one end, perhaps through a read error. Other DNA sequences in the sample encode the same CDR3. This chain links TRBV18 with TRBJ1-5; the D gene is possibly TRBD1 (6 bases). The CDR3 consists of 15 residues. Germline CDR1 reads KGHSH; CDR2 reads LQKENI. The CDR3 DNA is TGTGCCAGCTCTCCACAGGGAGGCGGCAATCAGCCCCAGCATTTT. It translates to CASSPQGGGNQPQHF.

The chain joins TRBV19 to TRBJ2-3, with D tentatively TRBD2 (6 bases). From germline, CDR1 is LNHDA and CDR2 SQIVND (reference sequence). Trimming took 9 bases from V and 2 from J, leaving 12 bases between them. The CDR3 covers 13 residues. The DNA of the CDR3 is TGTGCCAGCACGGGACTTTTCACAGATACGCAGTATTTT. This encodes CASTGLFTDTQYF.

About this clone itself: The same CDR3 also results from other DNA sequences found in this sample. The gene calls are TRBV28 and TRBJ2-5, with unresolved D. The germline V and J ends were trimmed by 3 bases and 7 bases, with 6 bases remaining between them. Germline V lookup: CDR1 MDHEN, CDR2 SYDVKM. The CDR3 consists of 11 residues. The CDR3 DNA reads TGTGCCAGCAGTTTGGTAGGGACCCAGTACTTC. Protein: CASSLVGTQYF.

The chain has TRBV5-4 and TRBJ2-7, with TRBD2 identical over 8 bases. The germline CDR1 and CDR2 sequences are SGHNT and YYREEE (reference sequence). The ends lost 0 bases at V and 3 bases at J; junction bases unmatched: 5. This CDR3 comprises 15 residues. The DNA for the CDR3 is TGTGCCAGCAGCTTGGAACTAGCGGCAAACTACGAGCAGTACTTC. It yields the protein CASSLELAANYEQYF.

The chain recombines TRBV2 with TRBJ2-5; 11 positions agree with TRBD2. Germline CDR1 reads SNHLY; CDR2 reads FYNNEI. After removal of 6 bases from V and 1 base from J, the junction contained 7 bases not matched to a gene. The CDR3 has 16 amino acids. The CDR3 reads CASSGLAGVTQETQYF. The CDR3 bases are TGTGCCAGCAGCGGACTAGCGGGTGTCACCCAAGAGACCCAGTACTTC.

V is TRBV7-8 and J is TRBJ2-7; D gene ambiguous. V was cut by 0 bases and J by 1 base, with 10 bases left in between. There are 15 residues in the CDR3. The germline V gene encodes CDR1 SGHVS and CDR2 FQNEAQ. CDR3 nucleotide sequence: TGTGCCAGCAGCTTAGCCGGCAGAGAGTCCTACGAGCAGTACGTC. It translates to CASSLAGRESYEQYV.

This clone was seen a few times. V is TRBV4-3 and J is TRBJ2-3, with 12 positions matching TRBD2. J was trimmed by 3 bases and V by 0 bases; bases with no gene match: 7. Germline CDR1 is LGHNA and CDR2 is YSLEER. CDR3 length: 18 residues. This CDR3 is CASSQEALAGGQTDTQYF. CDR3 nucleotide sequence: TGCGCCAGCAGCCAAGAAGCGCTAGCGGGGGGGCAAACAGATACGCAGTATTTT.

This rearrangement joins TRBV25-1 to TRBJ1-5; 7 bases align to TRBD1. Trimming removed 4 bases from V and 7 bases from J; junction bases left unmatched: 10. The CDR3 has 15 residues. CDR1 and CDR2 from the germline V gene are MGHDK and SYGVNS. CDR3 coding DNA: TGTGCCAGCAGTGGGGGAACAGGGGAAGTCCAGCCCCAGCATTTT. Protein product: CASSGGTGEVQPQHF.

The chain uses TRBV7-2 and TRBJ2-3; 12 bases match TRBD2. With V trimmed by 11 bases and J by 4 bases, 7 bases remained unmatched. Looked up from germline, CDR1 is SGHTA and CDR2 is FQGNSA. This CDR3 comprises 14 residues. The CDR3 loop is CAAKTSGGPDTQYF. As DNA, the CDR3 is TGTGCCGCGAAGACTAGCGGGGGACCAGATACGCAGTATTTT.

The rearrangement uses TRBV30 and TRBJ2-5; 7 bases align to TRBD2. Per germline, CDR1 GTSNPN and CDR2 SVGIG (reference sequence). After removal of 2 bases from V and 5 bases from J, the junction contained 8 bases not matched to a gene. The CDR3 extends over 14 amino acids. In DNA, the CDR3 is TGTGCCTGGAGTTTTGCGGGAGTAAGGGAGACCCAGTACTTC. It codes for CAWSFAGVRETQYF. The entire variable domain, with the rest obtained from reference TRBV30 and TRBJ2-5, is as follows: SQTIHQWPATLVQPVGSPLSLECTVEGTSNPNLYWYRQAAGRGLQLLFYSVGIGQISSEVPQNLSASRPQDRQFILSSKKLLLSDSGFYLCAWSFAGVRETQYFGPGTRLLVL.

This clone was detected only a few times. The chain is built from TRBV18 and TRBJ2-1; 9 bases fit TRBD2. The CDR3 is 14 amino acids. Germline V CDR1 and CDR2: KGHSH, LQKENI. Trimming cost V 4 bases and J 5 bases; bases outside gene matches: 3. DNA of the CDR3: TGTGCCAGCTCACGTAGCGGGAGTGACAATGAGCAGTTCTTC. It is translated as CASSRSGSDNEQFF.

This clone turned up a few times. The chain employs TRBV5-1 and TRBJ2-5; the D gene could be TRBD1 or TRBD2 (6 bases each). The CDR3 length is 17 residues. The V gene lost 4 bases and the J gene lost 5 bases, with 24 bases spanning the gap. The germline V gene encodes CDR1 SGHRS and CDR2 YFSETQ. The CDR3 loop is CASSPGGGRTTVETQYF. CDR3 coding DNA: TGCGCCAGCAGCCCTGGTGGGGGGCGAACAACCGTGGAGACCCAGTACTTC. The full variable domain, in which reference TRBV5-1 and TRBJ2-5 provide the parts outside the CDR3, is KAGVTQTPRYLIKTRGQQVTLSCSPISGHRSVSWYQQTPGQGLQFLFEYFSETQRNKGNFPGRFSGRQFSNSRSEMNVSTLELGDSALYLCASSPGGGRTTVETQYFGPGTRLLVL.

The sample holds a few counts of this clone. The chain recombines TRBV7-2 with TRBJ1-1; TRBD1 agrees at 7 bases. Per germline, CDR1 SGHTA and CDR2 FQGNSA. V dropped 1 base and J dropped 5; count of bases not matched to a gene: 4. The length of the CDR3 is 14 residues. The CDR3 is CASSLDRGRTEAFF. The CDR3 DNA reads TGTGCCAGCAGCTTAGACAGGGGAAGGACTGAAGCTTTCTTT.

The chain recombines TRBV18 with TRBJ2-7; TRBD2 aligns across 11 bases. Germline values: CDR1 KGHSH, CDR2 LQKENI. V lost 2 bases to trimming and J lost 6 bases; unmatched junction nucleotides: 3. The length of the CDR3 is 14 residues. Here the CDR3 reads CASSPGLAGGEQYF. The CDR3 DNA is TGTGCCAGCTCACCAGGGCTAGCGGGAGGCGAGCAGTACTTC.

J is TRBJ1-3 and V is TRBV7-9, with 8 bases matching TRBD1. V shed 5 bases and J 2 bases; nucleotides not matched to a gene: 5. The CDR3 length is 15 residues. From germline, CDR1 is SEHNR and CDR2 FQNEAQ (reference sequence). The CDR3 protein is CASSPRGRTGNTIYF. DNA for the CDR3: TGTGCCAGCAGCCCCAGGGGGCGGACTGGAAACACCATATATTTT.

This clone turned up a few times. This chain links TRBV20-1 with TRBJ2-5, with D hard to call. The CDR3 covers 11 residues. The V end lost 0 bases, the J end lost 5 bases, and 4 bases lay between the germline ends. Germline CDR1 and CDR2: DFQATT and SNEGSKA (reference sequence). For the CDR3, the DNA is TGCAGTGCTAGAGATAGCGAGACCCAGTACTTC. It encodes CSARDSETQYF.

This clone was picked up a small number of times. The CDR3 region has the DNA TGTGCCAGCAGCTTACCCGGGTTCTTAGCTTTCTTT. This codes for CASSLPGFLAFF. The rearrangement uses TRBV7-9 and TRBJ1-1; D unresolved. The CDR3 is 12 amino acids. Germline loops: CDR1 SEHNR, CDR2 FQNEAQ (reference sequence). Trimming pared 2 bases from V and 10 bases from J, leaving 11 bases between.

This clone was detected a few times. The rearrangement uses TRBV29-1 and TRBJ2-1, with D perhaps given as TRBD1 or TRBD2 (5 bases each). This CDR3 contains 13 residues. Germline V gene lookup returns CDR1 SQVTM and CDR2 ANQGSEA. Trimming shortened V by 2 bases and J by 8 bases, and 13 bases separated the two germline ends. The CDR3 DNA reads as TGCAGCGTTGAATCTTTAGGGGACCATGAGCAGTTCTTC. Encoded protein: CSVESLGDHEQFF.

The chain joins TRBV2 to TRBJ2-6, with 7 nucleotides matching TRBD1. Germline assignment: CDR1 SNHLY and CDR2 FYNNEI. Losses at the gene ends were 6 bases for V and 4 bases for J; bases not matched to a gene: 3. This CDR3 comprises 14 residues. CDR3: CASRDRAGANVLTF. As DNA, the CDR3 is TGTGCCAGCAGAGACAGGGCGGGGGCCAACGTCCTGACTTTC.

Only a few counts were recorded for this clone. CDR3 protein: CASATGGTDTQYF. As DNA, the CDR3 is TGTGCCAGCGCCACGGGGGGCACAGATACGCAGTATTTT. The V call is TRBV7-9, the J call TRBJ2-3; TRBD2 might be the D (6 bases). CDR1 is SEHNR, CDR2 FQNEAQ, per germline (reference sequence). This CDR3 has 13 residues. V was cut by 8 bases and J by 1 base, with 10 bases left in between.

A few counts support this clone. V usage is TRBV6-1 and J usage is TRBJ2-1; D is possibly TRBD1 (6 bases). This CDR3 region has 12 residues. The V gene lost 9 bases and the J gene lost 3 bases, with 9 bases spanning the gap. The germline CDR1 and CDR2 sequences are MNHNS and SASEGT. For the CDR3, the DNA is TGTGCCAGTCGGGACATCTACAATGAGCAGTTCTTC. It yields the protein CASRDIYNEQFF.

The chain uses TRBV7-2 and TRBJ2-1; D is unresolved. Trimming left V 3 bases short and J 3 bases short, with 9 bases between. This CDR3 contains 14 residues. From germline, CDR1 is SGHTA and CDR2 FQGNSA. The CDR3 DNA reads TGTGCCAGCAGCTTCATAGGGTTCTACAATGAGCAGTTCTTC. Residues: CASSFIGFYNEQFF.

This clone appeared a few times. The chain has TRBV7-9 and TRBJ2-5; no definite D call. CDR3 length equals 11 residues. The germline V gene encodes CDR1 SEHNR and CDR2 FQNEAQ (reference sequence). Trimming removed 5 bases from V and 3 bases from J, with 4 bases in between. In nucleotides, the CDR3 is TGTGCCAGCAGCCAAGAAGAGACCCAGTACTTC. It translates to CASSQEETQYF.

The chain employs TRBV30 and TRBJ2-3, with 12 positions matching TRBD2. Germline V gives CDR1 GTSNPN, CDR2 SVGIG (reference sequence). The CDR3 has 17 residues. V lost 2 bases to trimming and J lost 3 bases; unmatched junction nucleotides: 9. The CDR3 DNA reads TGTGCCTGGAGTACGCTAAGGACTAGCGGGACGACAGATACGCAGTATTTT. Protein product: CAWSTLRTSGTTDTQYF. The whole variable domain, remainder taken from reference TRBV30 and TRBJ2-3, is SQTIHQWPATLVQPVGSPLSLECTVEGTSNPNLYWYRQAAGRGLQLLFYSVGIGQISSEVPQNLSASRPQDRQFILSSKKLLLSDSGFYLCAWSTLRTSGTTDTQYFGPGTRLTVL.

In DNA, the CDR3 is TGTGCCAGCAGCGACATGGGACAGGGAGGGTATGAGCAGTTCTTC. As protein: CASSDMGQGGYEQFF. The gene calls are TRBV9 and TRBJ2-1, with TRBD1 matching 9 bases. Germline lookup yields CDR1 SGDLS and CDR2 YYNGEE. V was pared by 3 bases and J by 8 bases, with 9 bases of the junction left unmatched. The CDR3 runs to 15 residues.

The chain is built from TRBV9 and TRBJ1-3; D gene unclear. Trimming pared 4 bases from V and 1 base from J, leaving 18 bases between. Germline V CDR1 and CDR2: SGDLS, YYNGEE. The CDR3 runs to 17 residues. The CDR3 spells CASSKYRASDSGNTIYF. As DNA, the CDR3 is TGTGCCAGCAGCAAATACAGAGCGAGCGATTCTGGAAACACCATATATTTT.

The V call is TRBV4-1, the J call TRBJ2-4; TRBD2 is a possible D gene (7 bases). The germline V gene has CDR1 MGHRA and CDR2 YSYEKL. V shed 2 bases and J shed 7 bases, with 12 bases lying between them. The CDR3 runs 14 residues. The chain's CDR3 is CASSQNREGNIQYF. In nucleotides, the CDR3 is TGCGCCAGCAGCCAAAACAGGGAGGGGAACATTCAGTACTTC.

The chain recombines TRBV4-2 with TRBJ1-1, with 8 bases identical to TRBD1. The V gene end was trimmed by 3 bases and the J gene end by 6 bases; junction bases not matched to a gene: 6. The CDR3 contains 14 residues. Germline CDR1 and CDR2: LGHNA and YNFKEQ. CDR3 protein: CASSQVDRGAEAFF. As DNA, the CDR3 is TGTGCCAGCAGCCAGGTTGACAGGGGCGCTGAAGCTTTCTTT.

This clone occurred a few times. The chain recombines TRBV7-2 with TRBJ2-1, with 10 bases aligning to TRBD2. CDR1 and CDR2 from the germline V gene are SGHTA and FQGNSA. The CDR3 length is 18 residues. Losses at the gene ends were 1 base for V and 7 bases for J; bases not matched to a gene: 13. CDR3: CASSLVQRLAGLLNEQFF. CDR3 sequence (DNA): TGTGCCAGCAGCTTAGTCCAACGACTAGCGGGTCTTCTAAATGAGCAGTTCTTC.

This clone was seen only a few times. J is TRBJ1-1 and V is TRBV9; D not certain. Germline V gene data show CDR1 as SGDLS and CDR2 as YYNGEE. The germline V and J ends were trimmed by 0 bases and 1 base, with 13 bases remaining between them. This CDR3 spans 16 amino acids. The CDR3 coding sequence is TGTGCCAGCAGCGTAGCGCCCCTCCGGGCGAACACTGAAGCTTTCTTT. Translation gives CASSVAPLRANTEAFF.